This T cell receptor (beta chain) was documented in a study of CD8 T cells in ankylosing spondylitis. Regarding the study as a whole: Characteristic, it appeared, of ankylosing spondylitis blood was a TCR beta motif of 7 or 8 highly homologous variants. Past research had described some motif variants in reactive arthritis synovial fluid and blood. Relatively rare in peripheral blood, disease-linked clones were also CD8+.

The length of the CDR3 is 16 residues. Germline lookup yields CDR1 SGDLS and CDR2 YYNGEE. Germline trimming cut 4 bases from V and 5 bases from J; bases unmatched to any gene: 12. The table lists this clonotype with many counts. What it recognizes is unknown. Libraries for TCR beta were made by quantitative 5'-RACE with molecular barcodes. TCRdb passed the 5' RACE reads through MiXCR, listing each CDR3 protein once. The sample carries more than 300,000 distinct CDR3 sequences, under 14% recorded once. This TCR was recovered from a female donor with ankylosing spondylitis or in good health (not recorded which). Sequencing was carried out using blood, either unsorted or a sorted T cell fraction (not recorded which). J is TRBJ2-1 and V is TRBV9, with 7 bases identical to TRBD2. For the CDR3, the DNA is TGTGCCAGCAGCTCCGGTTTTCGGGGGGACGACAATGAGCAGTTCTTC. It specifies CASSSGFRGDDNEQFF.